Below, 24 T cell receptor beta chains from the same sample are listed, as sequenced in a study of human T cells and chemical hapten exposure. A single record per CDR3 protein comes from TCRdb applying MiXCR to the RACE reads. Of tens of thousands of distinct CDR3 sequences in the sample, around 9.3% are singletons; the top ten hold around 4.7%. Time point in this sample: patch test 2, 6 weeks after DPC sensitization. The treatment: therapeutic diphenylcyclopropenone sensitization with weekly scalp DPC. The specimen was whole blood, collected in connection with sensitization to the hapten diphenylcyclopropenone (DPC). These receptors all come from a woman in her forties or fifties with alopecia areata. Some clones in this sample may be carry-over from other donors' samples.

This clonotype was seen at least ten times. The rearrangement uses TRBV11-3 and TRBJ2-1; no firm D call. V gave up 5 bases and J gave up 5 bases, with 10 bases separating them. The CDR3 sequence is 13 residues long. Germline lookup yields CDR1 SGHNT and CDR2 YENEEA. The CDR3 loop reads CASSVADHNEQFF. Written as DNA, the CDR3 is TGTGCCAGCAGCGTGGCAGACCACAATGAGCAGTTCTTC. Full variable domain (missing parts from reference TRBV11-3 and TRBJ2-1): EAGVVQSPRYKIIEKKQPVAFWCNPISGHNTLYWYLQNLGQGPELLIRYENEEAVDDSQLPKDRFSAERLKGVDSTLKIQPAELGDSAVYLCASSVADHNEQFFGPGTRLTVL.

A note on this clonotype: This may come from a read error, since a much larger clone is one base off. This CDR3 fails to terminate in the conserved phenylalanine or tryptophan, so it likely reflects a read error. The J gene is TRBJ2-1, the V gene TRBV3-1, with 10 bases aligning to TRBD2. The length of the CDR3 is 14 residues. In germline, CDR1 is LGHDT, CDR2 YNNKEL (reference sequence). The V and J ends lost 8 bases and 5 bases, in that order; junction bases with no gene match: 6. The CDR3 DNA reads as TGTGCCAGCGAAAGACTAGCGGGTAACAATGAGCAGTTCATC. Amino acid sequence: CASERLAGNNEQFI.

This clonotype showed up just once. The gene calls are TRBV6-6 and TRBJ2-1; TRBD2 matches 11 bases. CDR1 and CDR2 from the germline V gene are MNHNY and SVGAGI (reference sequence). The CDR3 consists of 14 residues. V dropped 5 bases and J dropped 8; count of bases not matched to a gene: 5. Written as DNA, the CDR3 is TGTGCCAGCAGTACTAGCGGGAGCACCCATGAGCAGTTCTTC. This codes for CASSTSGSTHEQFF.

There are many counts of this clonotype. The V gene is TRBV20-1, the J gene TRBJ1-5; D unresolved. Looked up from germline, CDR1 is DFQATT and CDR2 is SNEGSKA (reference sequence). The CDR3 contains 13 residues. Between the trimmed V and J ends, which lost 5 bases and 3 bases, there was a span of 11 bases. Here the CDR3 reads CSAPDGTNQPQHF. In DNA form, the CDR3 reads TGCAGTGCTCCAGACGGAACCAATCAGCCCCAGCATTTT.

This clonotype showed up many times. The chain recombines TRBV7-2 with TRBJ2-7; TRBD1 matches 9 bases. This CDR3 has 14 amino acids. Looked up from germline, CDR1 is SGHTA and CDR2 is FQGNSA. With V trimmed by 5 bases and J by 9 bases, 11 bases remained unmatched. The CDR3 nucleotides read TGTGCCAGCAGCGGAGAGGGACAGGGATTAGGGCAGTACTTC. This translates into CASSGEGQGLGQYF.

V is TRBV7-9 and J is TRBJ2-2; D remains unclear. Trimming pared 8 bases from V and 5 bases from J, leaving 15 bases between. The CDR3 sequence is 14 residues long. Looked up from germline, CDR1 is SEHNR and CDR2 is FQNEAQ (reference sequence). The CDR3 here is CASFSTFGTGELFF. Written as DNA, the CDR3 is TGTGCCAGCTTTTCGACGTTCGGGACCGGGGAGCTGTTTTTT.

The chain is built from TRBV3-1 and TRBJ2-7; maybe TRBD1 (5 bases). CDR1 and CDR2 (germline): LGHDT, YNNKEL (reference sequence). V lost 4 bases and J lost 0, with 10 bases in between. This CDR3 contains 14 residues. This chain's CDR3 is CASSRGAFSYEQYF. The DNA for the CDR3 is TGTGCCAGCAGCCGGGGCGCCTTCTCCTACGAGCAGTACTTC.

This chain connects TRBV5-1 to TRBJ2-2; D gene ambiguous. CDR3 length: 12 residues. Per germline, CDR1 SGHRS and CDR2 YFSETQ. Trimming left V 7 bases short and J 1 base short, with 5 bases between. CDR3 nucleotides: TGCGCCAGCGAAATGAACACCGGGGAGCTGTTTTTT. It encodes CASEMNTGELFF.

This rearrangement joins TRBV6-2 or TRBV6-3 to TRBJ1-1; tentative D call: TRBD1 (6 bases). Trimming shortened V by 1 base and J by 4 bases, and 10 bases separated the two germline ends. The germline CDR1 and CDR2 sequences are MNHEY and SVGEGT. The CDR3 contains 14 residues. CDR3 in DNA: TGTGCCAGCAGTTACTTAGGACAGACCACTGAAGCTTTCTTT. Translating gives CASSYLGQTTEAFF.

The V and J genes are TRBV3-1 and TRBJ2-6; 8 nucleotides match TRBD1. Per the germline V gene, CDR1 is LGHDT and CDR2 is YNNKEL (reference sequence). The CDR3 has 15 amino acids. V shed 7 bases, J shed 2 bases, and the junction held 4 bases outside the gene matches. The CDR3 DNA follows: TGTGCCAGCAACAGGGGGTCAGCTGGGGCCAACGTCCTGACTTTC. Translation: CASNRGSAGANVLTF.

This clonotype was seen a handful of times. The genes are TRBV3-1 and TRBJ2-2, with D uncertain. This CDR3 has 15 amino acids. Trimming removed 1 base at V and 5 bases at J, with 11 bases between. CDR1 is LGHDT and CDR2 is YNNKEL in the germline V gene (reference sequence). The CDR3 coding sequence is TGTGCCAGCAGCCAAGCCGCCCCACCGACCGGGGAGCTGTTTTTT. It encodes CASSQAAPPTGELFF.

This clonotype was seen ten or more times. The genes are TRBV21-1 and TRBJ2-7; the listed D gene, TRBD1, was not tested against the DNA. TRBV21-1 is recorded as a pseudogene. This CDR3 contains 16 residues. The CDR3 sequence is CASSKGGGRDSYEQYF. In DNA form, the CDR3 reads TGTGCCAGCAGCAAAGGGGGTGGCAGGGACTCCTACGAGCAGTACTTC.

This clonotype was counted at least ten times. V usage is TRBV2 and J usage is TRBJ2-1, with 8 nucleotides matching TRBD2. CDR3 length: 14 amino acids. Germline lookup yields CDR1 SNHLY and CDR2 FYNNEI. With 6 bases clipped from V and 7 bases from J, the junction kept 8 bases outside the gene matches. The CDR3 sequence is CASRAPGLENEQFF. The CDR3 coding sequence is TGTGCCAGCAGGGCACCGGGACTAGAAAATGAGCAGTTCTTC.

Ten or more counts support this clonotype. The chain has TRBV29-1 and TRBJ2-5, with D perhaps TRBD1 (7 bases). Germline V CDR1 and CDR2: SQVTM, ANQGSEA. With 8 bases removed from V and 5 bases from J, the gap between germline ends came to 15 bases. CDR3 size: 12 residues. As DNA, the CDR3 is TGCAGCTTATGGACAGGAGGGGAGACCCAGTACTTC. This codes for CSLWTGGETQYF.

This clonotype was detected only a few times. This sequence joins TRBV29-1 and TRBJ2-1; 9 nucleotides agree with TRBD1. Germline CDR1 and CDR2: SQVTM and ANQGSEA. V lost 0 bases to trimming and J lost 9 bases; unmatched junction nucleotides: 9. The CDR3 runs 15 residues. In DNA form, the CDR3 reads TGCAGCGTTGAAGATTGGGACAGGGACTTCGGTGAGCAGTTCTTC. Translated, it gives CSVEDWDRDFGEQFF.

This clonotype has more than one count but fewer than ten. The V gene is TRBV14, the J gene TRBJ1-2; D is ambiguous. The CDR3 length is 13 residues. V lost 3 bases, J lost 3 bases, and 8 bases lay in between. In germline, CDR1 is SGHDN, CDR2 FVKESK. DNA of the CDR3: TGTGCCAGCAGCCAGCGACAAGACTATGGCTACACCTTC. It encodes CASSQRQDYGYTF.

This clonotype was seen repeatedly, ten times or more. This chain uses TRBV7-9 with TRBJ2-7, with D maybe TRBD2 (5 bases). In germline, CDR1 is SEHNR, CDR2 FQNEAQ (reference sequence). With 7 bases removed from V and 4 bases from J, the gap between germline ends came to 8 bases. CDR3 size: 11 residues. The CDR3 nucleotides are TGTGCCAGCACCGGGAATTACGAGCAGTACTTC. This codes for CASTGNYEQYF.

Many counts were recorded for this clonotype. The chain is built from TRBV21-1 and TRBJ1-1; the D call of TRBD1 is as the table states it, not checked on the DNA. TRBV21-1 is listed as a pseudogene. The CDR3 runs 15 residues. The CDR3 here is CASNIKTGLDTEAFF. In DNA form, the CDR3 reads TGTGCCAGCAACATAAAGACAGGGTTGGACACTGAAGCTTTCTTT.

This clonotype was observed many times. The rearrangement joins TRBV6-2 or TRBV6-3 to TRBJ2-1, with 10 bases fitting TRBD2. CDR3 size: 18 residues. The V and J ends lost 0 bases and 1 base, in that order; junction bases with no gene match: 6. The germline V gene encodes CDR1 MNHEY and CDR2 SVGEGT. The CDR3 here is CASSYSPTSGKSYNEQFF. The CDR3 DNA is TGTGCCAGCAGTTACTCGCCTACTAGCGGGAAATCCTACAATGAGCAGTTCTTC.

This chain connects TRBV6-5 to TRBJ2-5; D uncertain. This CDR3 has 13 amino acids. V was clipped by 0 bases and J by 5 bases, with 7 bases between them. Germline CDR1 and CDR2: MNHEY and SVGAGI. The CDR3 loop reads CASSYSLGETQYF. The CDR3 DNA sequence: TGTGCCAGCAGTTACTCCCTAGGGGAGACCCAGTACTTC.

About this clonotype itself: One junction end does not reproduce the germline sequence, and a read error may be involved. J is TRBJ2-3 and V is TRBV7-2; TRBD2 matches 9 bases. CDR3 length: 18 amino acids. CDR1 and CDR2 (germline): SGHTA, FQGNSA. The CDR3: CASSLRYSGSSDTDTHYF. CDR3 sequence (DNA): TGTGCCAGCAGCTTACGGTATAGCGGGAGCTCTGACACAGATACGCACTATTTT. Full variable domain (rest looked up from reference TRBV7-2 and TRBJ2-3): GAGVSQSPSNKVTEKGKDVELRCDPISGHTALYWYRQSLGQGLEFLIYFQGNSAPDKSGLPSDRFSAERTGGSVSTLTIQRTQQEDSAVYLCASSLRYSGSSDTDTHYFGPGTRLTVL.

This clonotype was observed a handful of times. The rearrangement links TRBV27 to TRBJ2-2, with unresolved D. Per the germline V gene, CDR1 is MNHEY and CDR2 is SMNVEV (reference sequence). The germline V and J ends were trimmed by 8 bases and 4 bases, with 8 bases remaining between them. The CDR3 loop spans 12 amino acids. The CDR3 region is CASSAGTGELFF. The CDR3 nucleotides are TGTGCCAGCTCTGCCGGCACCGGGGAGCTGTTTTTT.

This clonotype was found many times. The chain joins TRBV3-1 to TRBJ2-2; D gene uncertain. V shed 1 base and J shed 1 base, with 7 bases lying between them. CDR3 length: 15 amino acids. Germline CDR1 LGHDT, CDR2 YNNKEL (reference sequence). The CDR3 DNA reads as TGTGCCAGCAGCCAAGGTCCCCTGAACACCGGGGAGCTGTTTTTT. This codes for CASSQGPLNTGELFF.

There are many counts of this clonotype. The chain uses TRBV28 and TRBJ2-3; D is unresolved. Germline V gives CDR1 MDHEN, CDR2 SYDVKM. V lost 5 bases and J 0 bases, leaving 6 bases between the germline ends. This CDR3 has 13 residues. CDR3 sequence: CASSAASTDTQYF. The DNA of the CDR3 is TGTGCCAGCAGTGCCGCTAGCACAGATACGCAGTATTTT.